This TCR beta chain was observed in a study of neurological immune-mediated disorders. General study results and limits: While HTLV-1-associated myelopathy showed the greatest TCR clonal expansion, multiple sclerosis showed the least, falling below healthy controls.

This clonotype was seen repeatedly, ten times or more. No antigen is known for it. This CDR3 has 17 amino acids. The ends were cut back, 2 bases at V and 3 bases at J, with 17 bases in the middle. Germline V gives CDR1 SGHRS, CDR2 YFSETQ. Time point given: longitudinal time-point 3. The unsorted libraries were made from 2 million PBMCs kept at -80 C. The cDNA was produced through 5'RACE with 10-nucleotide random UMIs. A single run covered 15-18 subjects with over 160 million TCR-beta sequences. MiXCR, run by TCRdb on the 5' RACE reads, gives a single entry per CDR3 protein. The data contain roughly 48,000 distinct CDR3 sequences, roughly 13% of them singletons.

Sequencing was performed on PBMCs. V gene TRBV5-1 combines with J gene TRBJ2-2; tentative D call: TRBD2 (7 bases). The clonotype originates from a male donor with HTLV-1-associated myelopathy (HAM/TSP). CDR3 residues: CASSFNQAGAYTGELFF. CDR3 nucleotide sequence: TGCGCCAGCAGCTTTAATCAGGCGGGGGCCTACACCGGGGAGCTGTTTTTT.